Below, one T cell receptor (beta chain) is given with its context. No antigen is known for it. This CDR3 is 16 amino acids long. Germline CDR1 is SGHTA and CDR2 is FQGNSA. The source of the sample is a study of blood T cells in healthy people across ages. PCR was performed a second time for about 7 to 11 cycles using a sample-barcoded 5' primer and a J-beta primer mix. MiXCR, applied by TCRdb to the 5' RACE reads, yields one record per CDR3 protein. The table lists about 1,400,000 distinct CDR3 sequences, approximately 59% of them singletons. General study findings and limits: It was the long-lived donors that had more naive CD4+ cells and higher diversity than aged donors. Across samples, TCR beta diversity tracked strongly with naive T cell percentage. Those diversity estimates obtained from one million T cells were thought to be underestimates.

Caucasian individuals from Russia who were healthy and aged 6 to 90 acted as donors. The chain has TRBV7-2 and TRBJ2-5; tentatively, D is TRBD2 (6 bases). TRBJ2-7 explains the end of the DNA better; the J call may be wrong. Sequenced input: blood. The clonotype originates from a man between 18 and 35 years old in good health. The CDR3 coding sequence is TGTGCCAGCAGCCGAGTTCGCGGGCGGGGCGAGTACGAGCAGTACTTC. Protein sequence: CASSRVRGRGEYEQYF.